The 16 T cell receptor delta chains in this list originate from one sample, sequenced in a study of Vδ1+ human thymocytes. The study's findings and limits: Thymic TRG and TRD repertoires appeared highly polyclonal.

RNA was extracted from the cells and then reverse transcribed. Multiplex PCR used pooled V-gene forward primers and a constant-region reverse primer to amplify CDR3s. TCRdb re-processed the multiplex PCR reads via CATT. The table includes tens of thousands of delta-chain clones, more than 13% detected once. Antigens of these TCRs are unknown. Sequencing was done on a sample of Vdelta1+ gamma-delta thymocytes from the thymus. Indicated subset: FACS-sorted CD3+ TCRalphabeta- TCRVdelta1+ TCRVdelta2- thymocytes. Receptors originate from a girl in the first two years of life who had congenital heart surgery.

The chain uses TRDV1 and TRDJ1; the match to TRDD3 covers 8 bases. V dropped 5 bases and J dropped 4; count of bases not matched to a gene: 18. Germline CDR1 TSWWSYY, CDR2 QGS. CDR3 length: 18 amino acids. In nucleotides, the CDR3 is TGTGCTCTTGGGTTATACAATGGGGGATCGGCTCGGAGCGATAAACTCATCTTT. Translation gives CALGLYNGGSARSDKLIF.

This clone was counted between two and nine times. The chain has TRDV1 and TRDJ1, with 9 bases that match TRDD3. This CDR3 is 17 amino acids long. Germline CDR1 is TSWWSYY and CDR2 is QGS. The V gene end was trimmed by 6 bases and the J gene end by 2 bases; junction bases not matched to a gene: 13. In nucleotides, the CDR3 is TGTGCTCTTGGAGAAGGTCCTTTCCTGGGGGATACCGATAAACTCATCTTT. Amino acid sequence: CALGEGPFLGDTDKLIF.

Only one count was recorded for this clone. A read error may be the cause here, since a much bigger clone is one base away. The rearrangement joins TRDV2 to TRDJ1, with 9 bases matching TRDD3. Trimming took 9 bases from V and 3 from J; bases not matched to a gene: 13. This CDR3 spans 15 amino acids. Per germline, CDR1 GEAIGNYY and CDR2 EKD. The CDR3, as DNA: TGTGCCGATACTGGGGGACCCCGGGAGGCCGATAAACTCATCTTT. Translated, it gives CADTGGPREADKLIF.

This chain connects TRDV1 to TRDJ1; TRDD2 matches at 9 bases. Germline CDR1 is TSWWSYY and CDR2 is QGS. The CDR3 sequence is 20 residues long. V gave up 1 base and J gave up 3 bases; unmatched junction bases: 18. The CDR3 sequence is CALGEQSAFLRNWESDKLIF. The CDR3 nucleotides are TGTGCTCTTGGGGAACAATCAGCCTTCCTACGCAACTGGGAGTCCGATAAACTCATCTTT.

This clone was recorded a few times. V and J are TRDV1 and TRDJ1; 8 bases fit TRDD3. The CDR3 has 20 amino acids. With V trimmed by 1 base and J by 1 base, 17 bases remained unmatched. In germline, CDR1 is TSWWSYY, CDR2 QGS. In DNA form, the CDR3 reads TGTGCTCTTGGGGAACAAACCCGCCTGGCAACTGGGGGTTGCACCGATAAACTCATCTTT. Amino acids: CALGEQTRLATGGCTDKLIF.

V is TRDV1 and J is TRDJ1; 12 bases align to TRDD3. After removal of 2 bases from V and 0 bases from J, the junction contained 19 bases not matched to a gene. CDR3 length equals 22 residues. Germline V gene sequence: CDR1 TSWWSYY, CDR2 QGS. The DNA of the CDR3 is TGTGCTCTTGGGGAAGGTTGGGCTGGGGGATACGGAGGCGTACGGGACACCGATAAACTCATCTTT. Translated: CALGEGWAGGYGGVRDTDKLIF.

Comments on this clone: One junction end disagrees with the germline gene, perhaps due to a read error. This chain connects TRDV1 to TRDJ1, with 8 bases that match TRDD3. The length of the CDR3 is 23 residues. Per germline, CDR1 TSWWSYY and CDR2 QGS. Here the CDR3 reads CALGDGKVGPLLGATSYTDKLIF. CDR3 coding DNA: TGTGCTCTTGGGGACGGGAAGGTCGGCCCCTTACTGGGGGCTACCTCGTACACCGATAAACTCATCTTC.

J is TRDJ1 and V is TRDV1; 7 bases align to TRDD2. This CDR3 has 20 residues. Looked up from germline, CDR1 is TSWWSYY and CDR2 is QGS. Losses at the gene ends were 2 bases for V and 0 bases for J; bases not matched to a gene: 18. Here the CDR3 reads CALGERFLPLVYPNTDKLIF. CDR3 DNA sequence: TGTGCTCTTGGGGAAAGGTTCCTACCTCTTGTTTACCCAAACACCGATAAACTCATCTTT.

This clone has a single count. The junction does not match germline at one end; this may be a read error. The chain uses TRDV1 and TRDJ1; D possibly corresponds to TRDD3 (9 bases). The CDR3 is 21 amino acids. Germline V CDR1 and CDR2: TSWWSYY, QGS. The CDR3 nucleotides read TGTGCTCTTGAGGAAGGACTTACTTCCTACCTTTACTGGGGGACGAGCGATAAACTCATCTTT. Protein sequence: CALEEGLTSYLYWGTSDKLIF.

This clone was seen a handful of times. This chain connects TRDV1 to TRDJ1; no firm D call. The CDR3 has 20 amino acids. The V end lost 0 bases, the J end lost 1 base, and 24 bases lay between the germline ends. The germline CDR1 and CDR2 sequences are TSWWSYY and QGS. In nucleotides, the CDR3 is TGTGCTCTTGGGGAACTCCCAAACCCTGTACACCTGCTATTCACCGATAAACTCATCTTT. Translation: CALGELPNPVHLLFTDKLIF.

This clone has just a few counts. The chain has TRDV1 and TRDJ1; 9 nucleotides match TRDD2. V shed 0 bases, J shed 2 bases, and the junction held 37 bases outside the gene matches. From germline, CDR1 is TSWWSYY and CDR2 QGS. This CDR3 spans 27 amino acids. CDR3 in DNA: TGTGCTCTTGGGGAACTAGCTAGCCTTCCTACCCGAAGTACTGGGGATCCACATCTGCATGGGACCGATAAACTCATCTTT. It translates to CALGELASLPTRSTGDPHLHGTDKLIF.

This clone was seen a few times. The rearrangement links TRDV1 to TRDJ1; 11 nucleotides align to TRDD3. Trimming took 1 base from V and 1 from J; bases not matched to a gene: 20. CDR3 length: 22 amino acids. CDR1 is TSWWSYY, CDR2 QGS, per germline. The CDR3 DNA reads TGTGCTCTTGGGGAACGGATTCCTGTACTGGGGGATATACCGGTTTTCACCGATAAACTCATCTTT. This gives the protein CALGERIPVLGDIPVFTDKLIF.

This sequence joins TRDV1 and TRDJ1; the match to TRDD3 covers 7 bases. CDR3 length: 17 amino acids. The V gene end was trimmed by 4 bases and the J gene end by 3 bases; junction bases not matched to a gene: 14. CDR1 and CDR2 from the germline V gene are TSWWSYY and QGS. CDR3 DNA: TGTGCTCTTGGGGTCCGGGCCCTTGGGGATAGCTCCGATAAACTCATCTTT. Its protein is CALGVRALGDSSDKLIF.

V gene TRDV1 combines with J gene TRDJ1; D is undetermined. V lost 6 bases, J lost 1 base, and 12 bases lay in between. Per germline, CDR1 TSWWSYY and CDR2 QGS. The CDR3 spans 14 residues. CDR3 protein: CALGIPISTDKLIF. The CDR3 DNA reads TGTGCTCTTGGAATTCCGATCAGCACCGATAAACTCATCTTT.

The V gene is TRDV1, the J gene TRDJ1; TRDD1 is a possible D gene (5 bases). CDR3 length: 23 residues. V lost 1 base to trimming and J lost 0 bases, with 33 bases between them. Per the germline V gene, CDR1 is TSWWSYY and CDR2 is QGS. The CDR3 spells CALGEHSDSNVMFEDLDTDKLIF. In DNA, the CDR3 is TGTGCTCTTGGGGAACATAGTGACTCCAATGTGATGTTCGAGGATCTCGACACCGATAAACTCATCTTT.

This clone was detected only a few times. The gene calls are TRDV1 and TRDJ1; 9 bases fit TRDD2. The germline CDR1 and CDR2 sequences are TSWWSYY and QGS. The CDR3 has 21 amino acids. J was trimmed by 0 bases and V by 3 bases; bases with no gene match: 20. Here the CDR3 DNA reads TGTGCTCTTGGGGAGCCCGATCCCCGCCTTCCTACAAATCCATACACCGATAAACTCATCTTT. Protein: CALGEPDPRLPTNPYTDKLIF.